Sequencing of this T cell receptor (beta chain) was carried out in a study of identifying expanded T cells in peripheral blood. Germline V gives CDR1 SGHVS, CDR2 FQNEAQ. The V end was cut by 5 bases, the J end by 8 bases, with 24 bases between. The CDR3 totals 16 residues. Libraries were prepared by immunoSEQ multiplex PCR; TCRdb keeps only in-frame clonotypes and omits some of them. The data hold 75,000 to 90,000 clones, with about four fifths observed a single time. The receptor's source is a person aged 18-69 years in good health. The J gene is TRBJ1-2, the V gene TRBV7-8, with D unresolved. The sequencing sample was made of blood. The CDR3 region has the DNA TGTGCCAGCAGCCGGGGTATCGGCTTTACGAGGGAAGGCTACACCTTC. Translated: CASSRGIGFTREGYTF.